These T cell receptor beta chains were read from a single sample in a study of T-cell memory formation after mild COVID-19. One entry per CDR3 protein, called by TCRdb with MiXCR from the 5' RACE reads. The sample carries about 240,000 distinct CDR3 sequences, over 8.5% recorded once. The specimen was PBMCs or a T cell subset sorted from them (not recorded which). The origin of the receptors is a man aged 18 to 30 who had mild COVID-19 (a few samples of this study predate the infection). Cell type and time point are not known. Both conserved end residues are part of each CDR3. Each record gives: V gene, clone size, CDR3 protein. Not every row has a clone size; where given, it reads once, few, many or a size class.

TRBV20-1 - CSAWTGGMGTDTQYF
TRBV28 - CASRAEGSEAFF
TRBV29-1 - CSVFFWRGEETQYF
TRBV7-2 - CASSLDRGAGTEAFF
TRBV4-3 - CASSQVGVHLRADTQYF
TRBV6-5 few CASTLAGSGTQYF
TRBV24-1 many CATSDFHGHEQFF
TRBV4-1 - CASSQLTGGPDTQYF
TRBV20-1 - CSATYRYRADTQYF
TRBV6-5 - CATSTPGQGAHEQYF
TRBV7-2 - CASRDIGTFGDEQFF
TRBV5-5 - CASSLLLRTGEGNGNQPQHF
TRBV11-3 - CASSPQVGGNEQFF
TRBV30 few CAWRGTAYLANYGYTF
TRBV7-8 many CASSRAGSRWNEQFF
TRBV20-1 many CSAASPTGGYTF
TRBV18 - CASSPPRAIGREQYF
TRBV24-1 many CASRGQGTTEAFF
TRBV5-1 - CASSFGGEYNEQFF
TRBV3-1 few CASSQEWTVRGTLHF
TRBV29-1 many CSVSGLFGMMDEKLFF
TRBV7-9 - CASSFPSTEAFF
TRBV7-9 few CASSLVSSGDTIYF
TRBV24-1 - CATSDWGTGAGDTQYF
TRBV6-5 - CASSYSIPLLQETQYF
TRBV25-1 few CASSESGETQYF